The clone carrying this T cell receptor (beta chain) was recorded once. This sample was taken from a study of blood T cell repertoires in COVID-19. Study as a whole: The United States, Italy and Spain provided the acute and convalescent COVID-19 samples. Sample material is recorded as cDNA or gDNA derived from T cells, B-cell-depleted T cells, or PBMCs.

In the authors' methods: By means of reference gene primer amplification, nucleated cell counts were estimated. The assay was immunoSEQ multiplex PCR, and TCRdb's table has in-frame clones only and misses some. The V and J calls and clone size were taken over from that table, and D and trimming were inferred from the DNA. The repertoire holds fewer than 400,000 clones, about 85% seen once, with roughly 3.6% in the top ten. CDR1 is SGHDN and CDR2 is FVKESK in the germline V gene. V was clipped by 3 bases and J by 3 bases; unmatched bases: 7. The CDR3 sequence is 16 residues long. Sequenced: peripheral blood. The origin of this receptor is a woman aged 18-30 years with acute or convalescent COVID-19. The chain combines TRBV14 with TRBJ2-3; 9 bases match TRBD1. CDR3 DNA sequence: TGTGCCAGCAGCCACAGGACAGGGGCGAAGACAGATACGCAGTATTTT. This translates into CASSHRTGAKTDTQYF.